This TCR beta chain was profiled in a study of blood T cells in healthy people across ages (dated by TCRdb to between 2015 and 2016). About the investigation overall: In model experiments, roughly one uniquely barcoded TCR beta cDNA molecule per two T cells was captured by template switching. Age-related changes in TCR beta repertoire diversity were measured in the study by deep sequencing normalized with unique cDNA molecular identifiers. Four age groups were formed from the donors: young (average approximately 17 years), middle-aged (just under 40), aged (62) and long-lived (less than 85). To avoid experimental bias, donors of different ages were distributed randomly across sequencing lanes. The study analyzed two additional independent replicas of 1 million unique cDNA reads from the same blood draw for two donors, one aged 18 to 30 and one aged 80 or older. General conclusions and limits of the study: The percentage of naive T cells measured by flow cytometry correlated strongly with observed TCR beta diversity. As age increased, observed TCR beta diversity per million T cells dropped in a roughly linear way, and a significant reduction was already evident by age 40. Conclusive comparison of naive and antigen-experienced compartments was prevented by the profiling of bulk unsorted PBMCs. Estimates of total diversity based on one million sequenced T cells were regarded as lower bounds and as underestimates. Donor CMV infection status was unknown, potentially confounding age-related changes in expanded clonotypes. Compared with the aged group, the long-lived group had more naive CD4+ T cells, fewer expanded clones and increased TCR diversity, a pattern suggesting age selection.

Points on this clonotype: What antigen it recognizes has not been identified. Nothing much larger sits one base from this clone, and base qualities are not available.

Receptor amplification or capture employed 5' RACE. TCRdb names Illumina HiSeq 2500 as the instrument used. A second PCR of roughly 6 to 12 cycles was run with a J-beta primer mix and a sample-barcoded 5' primer. Each TCR beta cDNA molecule received a unique molecular identifier from a template-switch 5' adaptor carrying 12 random nucleotides. Each sample yielded at least 3 million CDR3-containing paired-end reads. First-strand cDNA was synthesized from all RNA with the Mint cDNA synthesis kit, primed by a TRBC-specific oligonucleotide. After uracil-DNA glycosylase treatment, a first 18-cycle PCR used universal primers M1SS and BC2_uni_R on all cDNA. In the paper's pipeline: For normalization, 1 million high-quality reads, each with a distinct molecular identifier, were randomly selected from each sample. Reads with shared molecular identifiers were discarded instead of being binned into consensus sequences. MiTCR, run with a Q25 quality threshold and the strictest error-elimination algorithm, handled CDR3 identification, clonotype clustering and error correction. A nonparametric unseen species model using Euler transformation provided a lower-bound estimate of total TCR beta diversity. TCRdb reprocessing: public reads trimmed at Q25 with fastp, clones called with MiXCR, in-frame beta chains kept. Every distinct CDR3 protein forms one entry, paired with its most common genes and DNA. These V and J calls are TCRdb output, not the study's own analysis. The sample table shows roughly 800,000 distinct CDR3 sequences, and about three fifths are seen once. Over 20% of the sample lies in the top ten.

Donors were around 37 systemically healthy Caucasian individuals from Russia aged roughly 6 to 90 years. Each donor gave approximately 10 milliliters of peripheral blood, collected into EDTA-treated Vacutainer tubes. Ficoll-Paque density-gradient centrifugation was used to isolate PBMCs, with at least 6.5 million per sample. Total RNA, at least 5.5 micrograms per sample, was extracted from PBMCs with Trizol reagent. For every donor, flow cytometry on a PBMC aliquot measured the percentage of naive CD45RAhigh/CD27high T cells. This receptor was taken from a man aged 25-45 years in good health. The sample taken for sequencing was blood.

The CDR3 reads CASSQGQSLTYEQYF. Here is the DNA: TGTGCCAGCAGCCAGGGACAGAGCCTGACTTACGAGCAGTACTTC. The chain is assembled from TRBV2 and TRBJ2-5, and 7 junctional nucleotides match TRBD1. The tail of the sequence fits TRBJ2-7 better, so the J call may be wrong. The CDR3 goes from the cysteine to the phenylalanine over 15 residues. The sequence is cut down to CDR3 DNA, 45 bases in frame from base 1. According to the germline V gene, CDR1 reads SNHLY and CDR2 reads FYNNEI.